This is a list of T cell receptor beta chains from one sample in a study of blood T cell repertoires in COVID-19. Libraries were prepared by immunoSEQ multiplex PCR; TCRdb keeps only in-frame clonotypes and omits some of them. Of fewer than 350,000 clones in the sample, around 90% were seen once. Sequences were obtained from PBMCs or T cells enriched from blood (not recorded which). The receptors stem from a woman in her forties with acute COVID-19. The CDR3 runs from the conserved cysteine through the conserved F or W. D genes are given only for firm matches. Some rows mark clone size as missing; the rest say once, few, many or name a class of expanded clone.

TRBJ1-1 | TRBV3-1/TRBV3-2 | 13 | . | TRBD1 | CASSSTGYTEAFF | TGTGCCAGCAGCTCGACAGGGTACACTGAAGCTTTCTTT
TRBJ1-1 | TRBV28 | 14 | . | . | CASSPPDRSQEAFF | TGTGCCAGCAGTCCCCCTGACAGGTCTCAAGAAGCTTTCTTT
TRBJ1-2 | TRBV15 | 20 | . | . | CATSRDQTSPAGSHNYGYTF | TGTGCCACCAGCAGAGATCAGACCAGCCCTGCGGGAAGTCATAACTATGGCTACACCTTC
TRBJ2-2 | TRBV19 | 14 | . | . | CASRGRANTGELFF | TGTGCCAGTAGGGGCAGGGCGAACACCGGGGAGCTGTTTTTT
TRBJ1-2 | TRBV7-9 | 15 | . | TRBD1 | CASSPRFGTGDGYTF | TGTGCCAGCAGCCCCAGGTTCGGGACAGGGGATGGCTACACCTTC
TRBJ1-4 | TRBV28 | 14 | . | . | CASRYSGISEKLFF | TGTGCCAGCAGATACTCAGGGATTTCGGAGAAACTGTTTTTT
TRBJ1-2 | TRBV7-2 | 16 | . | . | CASSLVFSGINYGYTF | TGTGCCAGCAGCTTAGTGTTTTCCGGGATCAACTATGGCTACACCTTC
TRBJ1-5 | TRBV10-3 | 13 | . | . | CAISEWGGQPQHF | TGTGCCATCAGTGAGTGGGGAGGTCAGCCCCAGCATTTT
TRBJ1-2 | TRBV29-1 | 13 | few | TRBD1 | CSVRTGGNYGYTF | TGCAGCGTCCGGACAGGGGGGAACTATGGCTACACCTTC
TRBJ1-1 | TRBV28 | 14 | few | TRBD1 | CASSADREGTEAFF | TGTGCCAGCAGTGCGGACAGGGAGGGGACTGAAGCTTTCTTT
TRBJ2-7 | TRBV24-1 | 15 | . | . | CATSDSRNRVYEQYF | TGTGCCACCAGTGATAGTAGGAACAGGGTCTACGAGCAGTACTTC
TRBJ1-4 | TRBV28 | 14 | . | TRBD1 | CASRNGQGSEKLFF | TGTGCCAGCAGGAACGGACAGGGTAGCGAAAAACTGTTTTTT
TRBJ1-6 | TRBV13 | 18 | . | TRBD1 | CASSPALGQGLMDSPLHF | TGTGCCAGCAGCCCCGCCCTGGGACAGGGCTTAATGGACTCACCCCTCCACTTT
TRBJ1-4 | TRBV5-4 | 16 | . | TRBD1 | CASSDTRDSSNEKLFF | TGTGCCAGCAGCGACACCCGGGACAGCTCTAATGAAAAACTGTTTTTT
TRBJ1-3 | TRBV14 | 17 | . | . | CASSQGVVRDSGNTIYF | TGTGCCAGCAGCCAAGGGGTAGTCAGGGATTCTGGAAACACCATATATTTT
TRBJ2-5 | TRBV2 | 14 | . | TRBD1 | CASNGQGAIETQYF | TGTGCCAGCAACGGGCAGGGGGCGATTGAGACCCAGTACTTC
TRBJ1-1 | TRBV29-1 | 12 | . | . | CSADQGSTEAFF | TGCAGCGCCGATCAGGGGAGTACTGAAGCTTTCTTT
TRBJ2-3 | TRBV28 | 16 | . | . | CASSTSKWGRADTQYF | TGTGCCAGCAGTACATCCAAGTGGGGCAGAGCAGATACGCAGTATTTT
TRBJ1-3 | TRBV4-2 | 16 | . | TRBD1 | CASSPLGTGWENTIYF | TGTGCCAGCAGCCCGTTGGGGACAGGTTGGGAAAACACCATATATTTT
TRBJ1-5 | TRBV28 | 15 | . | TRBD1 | CASRPTGVSNQPQHF | TGTGCCAGCAGGCCTACAGGGGTGAGCAATCAGCCCCAGCATTTT
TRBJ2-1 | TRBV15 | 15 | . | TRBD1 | CATSLTGQGYNEQFF | TGTGCCACCAGCTTAACGGGACAGGGGTACAATGAGCAGTTCTTC
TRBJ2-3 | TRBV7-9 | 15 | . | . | CASSLAYSSTDTQYF | TGTGCCAGCAGCTTAGCTTATAGTAGCACAGATACGCAGTATTTT
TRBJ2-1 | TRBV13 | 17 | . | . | CASSSSYSTGSYNEQFF | TGTGCCAGCAGCTCATCCTACTCCACGGGATCCTACAATGAGCAGTTCTTC
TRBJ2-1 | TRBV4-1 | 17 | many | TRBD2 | CASSQRLAVSSYNEQFF | TGCGCCAGCAGCCAGAGACTAGCCGTAAGCTCCTACAATGAGCAGTTCTTC
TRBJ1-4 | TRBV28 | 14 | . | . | CASSLGGRGGKLFF | TGTGCCAGCAGTTTGGGGGGGAGAGGCGGAAAACTGTTTTTT
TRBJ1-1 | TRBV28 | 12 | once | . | CASSFRGQRAFF | TGTGCCAGCAGTTTTCGAGGGCAGAGAGCTTTCTTT
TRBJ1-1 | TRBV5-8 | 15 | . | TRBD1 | CASSTSDRRTRKAFF | TGTGCCAGCAGCACCTCGGACAGGCGAACGAGAAAAGCTTTCTTT
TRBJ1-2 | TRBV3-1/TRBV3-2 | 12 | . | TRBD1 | CASSQGQHGYTF | TGTGCCAGCAGCCAGGGACAGCATGGCTACACCTTC
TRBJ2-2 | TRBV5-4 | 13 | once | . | CASSLGDTGELFF | TGTGCCAGCAGCTTGGGCGACACCGGGGAGCTGTTTTTT
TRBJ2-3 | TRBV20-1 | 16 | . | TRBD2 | CSARGRDSGVGDTQYF | TGCAGTGCTCGTGGACGGGATAGCGGGGTCGGAGATACGCAGTATTTT
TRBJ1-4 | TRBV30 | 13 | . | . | CAWSVRPREKLFF | TGTGCCTGGAGTGTACGTCCACGGGAAAAACTGTTTTTT
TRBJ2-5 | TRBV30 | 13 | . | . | CAWSPGLVETQYF | TGTGCCTGGAGTCCGGGGTTAGTGGAGACCCAGTACTTC
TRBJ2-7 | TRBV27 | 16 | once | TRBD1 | CASSSGQGGPQYEQYF | TGTGCCAGCAGTTCCGGACAGGGGGGCCCACAATACGAGCAGTACTTC
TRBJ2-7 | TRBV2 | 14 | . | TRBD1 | CASRPTGGAYEQYF | TGTGCCAGCAGGCCGACAGGGGGTGCCTACGAGCAGTACTTC
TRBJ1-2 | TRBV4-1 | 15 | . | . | CASSQEGRGYYGYTF | TGCGCCAGCAGCCAAGAGGGGAGAGGTTACTATGGCTACACCTTC
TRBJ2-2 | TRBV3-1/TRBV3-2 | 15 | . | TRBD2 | CASRQTSGRAGELFF | TGTGCCAGCAGACAAACTAGCGGGAGGGCCGGGGAGCTGTTTTTT